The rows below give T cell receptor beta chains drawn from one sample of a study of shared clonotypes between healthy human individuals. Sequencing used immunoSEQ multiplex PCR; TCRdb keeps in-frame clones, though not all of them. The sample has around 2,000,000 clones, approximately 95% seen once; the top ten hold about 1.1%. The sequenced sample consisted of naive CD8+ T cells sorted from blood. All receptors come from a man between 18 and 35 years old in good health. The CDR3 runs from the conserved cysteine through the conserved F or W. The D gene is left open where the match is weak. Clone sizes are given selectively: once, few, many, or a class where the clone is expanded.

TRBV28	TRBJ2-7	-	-	TGTGCCAGCAGTTTAAGAACCTACGAGCAGTACTTC	CASSLRTYEQYF
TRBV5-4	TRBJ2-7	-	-	TGTGCCAGCAGCTTGGATCCCTCCTACGAGCAGTACTTC	CASSLDPSYEQYF
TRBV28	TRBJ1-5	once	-	TGTGCCAGCAGTTTAGGGGGGCTCGGGCAGCCCCAGCATTTT	CASSLGGLGQPQHF
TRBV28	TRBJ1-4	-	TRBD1	TGTGCCAGCAGTTTTCCCGGGACAGGGCTAGAAAAACTGTTTTTT	CASSFPGTGLEKLFF
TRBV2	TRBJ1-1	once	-	TGTGCCAGCAGTGAAGCCGGTGATTTCTTT	CASSEAGDFF
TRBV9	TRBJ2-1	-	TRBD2	TGTGCCAGCAGCTTATTTAGCGGGCTAGCTAGAGATGAGCAGTTCTTC	CASSLFSGLARDEQFF
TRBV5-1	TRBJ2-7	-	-	TGCGCCAGCAGCTTTGGTGGGGACGAGCAGTACTTC	CASSFGGDEQYF
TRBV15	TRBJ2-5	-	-	TGTGCCACCAGCAGAGGAGGCCAGGAGACCCAGTACTTC	CATSRGGQETQYF
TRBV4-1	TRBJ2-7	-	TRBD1	TGCGCCAGCAGCCAAGATAATGTAGGACAGGTCTACGAGCAGTACTTC	CASSQDNVGQVYEQYF
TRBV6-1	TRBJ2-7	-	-	TGTGCCAGCTCGGAAAAACCGGGGGACTACGAGCAGTACTTC	CASSEKPGDYEQYF
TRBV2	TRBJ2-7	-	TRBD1	TGTGCCAGTTCCGCTCCGGGACAGGGAGTCTACGAGCAGTACTTC	CASSAPGQGVYEQYF
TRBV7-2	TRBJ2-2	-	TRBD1	TGTGCCAGCAGCGACAGGGTGAACACCGGGGAGCTGTTTTTT	CASSDRVNTGELFF
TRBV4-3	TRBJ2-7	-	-	TGCGCCAGCAGCCAAGAATTTAGTACGCCTGTCTACGAGCAGTACTTC	CASSQEFSTPVYEQYF
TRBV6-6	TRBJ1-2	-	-	TGTGCCAGCAGTTACTCGGGGGATGTCTATGGCTACACCTTC	CASSYSGDVYGYTF
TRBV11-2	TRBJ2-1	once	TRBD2	TGTGCCAGCAGCGCCGTCGGACTAGCGGGAGGCAATGAGCAGTTCTTC	CASSAVGLAGGNEQFF
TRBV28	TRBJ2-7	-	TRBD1	TGTGCCAGCAGTTTGACAGGGAGTACCTACGAGCAGTACTTC	CASSLTGSTYEQYF
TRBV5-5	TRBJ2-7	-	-	TGTGCCAGCAGCTTAAGCTGGAGTTTTGAGGTCTACGAGCAGTACTTC	CASSLSWSFEVYEQYF
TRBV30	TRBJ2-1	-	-	TGTGCCTGGAGCATACAGGAGAATGAGCAGTTCTTC	CAWSIQENEQFF
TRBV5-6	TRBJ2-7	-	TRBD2	TGTGCCAGCAGCCCGGGGACTAGCACCGAGCAGTACTTC	CASSPGTSTEQYF
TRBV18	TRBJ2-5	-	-	TGTGCCAGCTCACCAGTCGGGGAGACCCAGTACTTC	CASSPVGETQYF
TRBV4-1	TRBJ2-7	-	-	TGCGCCAGCAGCCCCGGGGGACTCTACGAGCAGTACTTC	CASSPGGLYEQYF
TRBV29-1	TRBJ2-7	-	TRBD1	TGCAGCGTGGGACAGGGGGCACCCTACGAGCAGTACTTC	CSVGQGAPYEQYF
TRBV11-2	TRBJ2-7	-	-	TGTACTGATCAGACCTACGAGCAGTACTTC	CTDQTYEQYF
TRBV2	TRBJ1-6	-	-	TGTGCCAGCAGTCCGGAGAGCTCCTATAATTCACCCCTCCACTTT	CASSPESSYNSPLHF
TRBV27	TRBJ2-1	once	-	TGTGCCAGCAGTTTATCGGGGGCGGGGGCGAACAATGAGCAGTTCTTC	CASSLSGAGANNEQFF
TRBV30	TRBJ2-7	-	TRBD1	TGTGCCTGGAATCGACAGGGGTGGTCTACCTACGAGCAGTACTTC	CAWNRQGWSTYEQYF
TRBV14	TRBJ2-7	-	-	TGTGCCAGCAGCCACGGGGCAACCTACGAGCAGTACTTC	CASSHGATYEQYF
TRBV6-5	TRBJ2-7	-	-	TGTGCCAGCAGTTCGGATTACAGGGATGGGGACGAGCAGTACTTC	CASSSDYRDGDEQYF
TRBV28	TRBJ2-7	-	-	TGTGCCAGCAGAGGATTACAGGGATTCTACGAGCAGTACTTC	CASRGLQGFYEQYF